These 8 T cell receptor beta chains originate from one sample sequenced in a study of blood T cell repertoires in COVID-19. Generated by immunoSEQ multiplex PCR, the TCRdb table keeps only in-frame clones and is missing some. The sample comprises approximately 300,000 clones, 85% to 90% of which are singletons, and around 9.3% rests with the top ten. Sequenced: PBMCs or T cells enriched from blood (not recorded which). The receptors originated from a woman aged 18-29 years who had recovered from COVID-19.

The chain is built from TRBV28 and TRBJ2-5; D possibly corresponds to TRBD2 (5 bases). The germline V and J ends were trimmed by 4 bases and 4 bases, with 10 bases remaining between them. This CDR3 has 13 residues. In germline, CDR1 is MDHEN, CDR2 SYDVKM. DNA for the CDR3: TGTGCCAGCAGTTCAAGACTAATAGAGACCCAGTACTTC. Amino acids: CASSSRLIETQYF.

The chain uses TRBV7-6 and TRBJ2-2; possibly TRBD1 for D (6 bases). Trimming took off 5 bases at V and 7 bases at J, with 20 bases between the two ends. The length of the CDR3 is 16 residues. Germline-derived CDR1 and CDR2 are SGHVS and FNYEAQ. CDR3 region: CASSETGNPYGGELFF. CDR3 coding DNA: TGTGCCAGCAGCGAAACAGGGAATCCCTACGGCGGGGAGCTGTTTTTT.

The chain joins TRBV7-8 to TRBJ1-1; possibly TRBD1 for D (5 bases). Germline V gene sequence: CDR1 SGHVS, CDR2 FQNEAQ. The CDR3 covers 16 residues. V was shortened by 4 bases and J by 2 bases, with 17 bases between the two germline ends. CDR3 residues: CASSSSRVDFNTEAFF. The CDR3 nucleotides are TGTGCCAGCAGCTCATCCAGGGTAGATTTTAACACTGAAGCTTTCTTT.

The genes are TRBV3-1 (or the pseudogene TRBV3-2) and TRBJ2-5; TRBD1 aligns across 9 bases. V gave up 4 bases and J gave up 5 bases; unmatched junction bases: 8. CDR3 size: 15 residues. The V gene's germline CDR1 is LGHDT and CDR2 YNNKEL (reference sequence). CDR3 region: CASSPWTGAGETQYF. In DNA, the CDR3 is TGTGCCAGCAGCCCTTGGACAGGGGCAGGGGAGACCCAGTACTTC.

The chain is built from TRBV5-5 and TRBJ2-5; 8 bases fit TRBD1. The CDR3 loop spans 16 amino acids. The trim removed 2 bases at V and 1 base at J, leaving 7 bases unmatched. CDR1 is SGHKS and CDR2 is YYEKEE in the germline V gene (reference sequence). CDR3 DNA sequence: TGTGCCAGCAGCTTTGCCGGGACAGGTCTCCAAGAGACCCAGTACTTC. This translates into CASSFAGTGLQETQYF.

This clone was found once. This chain's CDR3 is CASSSVRGDGYTF. Written as DNA, the CDR3 is TGTGCCAGCAGTTCGGTGAGAGGAGATGGCTACACCTTC. The chain couples TRBV6-5 to TRBJ1-2; D not certain. V lost 4 bases and J 6 bases, leaving 12 bases between the germline ends. Germline V gene data show CDR1 as MNHEY and CDR2 as SVGAGI. The CDR3 totals 13 residues.

This clone was seen a single time. V is TRBV19 and J is TRBJ2-7; D might be TRBD2 (5 bases). The CDR3 has 13 amino acids. Germline loops: CDR1 LNHDA, CDR2 SQIVND (reference sequence). The V gene lost 5 bases and the J gene lost 1 base, with 9 bases spanning the gap. Here the CDR3 reads CASSPRVSYEQYF. In DNA form, the CDR3 reads TGTGCCAGTAGTCCGCGGGTTTCCTACGAGCAGTACTTC. Drawing the rest from reference TRBV19 and TRBJ2-7, the complete variable domain is DGGITQSPKYLFRKEGQNVTLSCEQNLNHDAMYWYRQDPGQGLRLIYYSQIVNDFQKGDIAEGYSVSREKKESFPLTVTSAQKNPTAFYLCASSPRVSYEQYFGPGTRLTVT.

The chain is built from TRBV18 and TRBJ1-3; the D gene is possibly TRBD1 (5 bases). The CDR3 sequence is 14 residues long. Trimming shortened V by 3 bases and J by 3 bases, and 9 bases separated the two germline ends. In germline, CDR1 is KGHSH, CDR2 LQKENI. The CDR3 reads CASSPQGDGNTIYF. The CDR3 bases are TGTGCCAGCTCACCTCAGGGTGATGGAAACACCATATATTTT.